The clone carrying this T cell receptor (beta chain) was observed a handful of times. Germline V gives CDR1 MDHEN, CDR2 SYDVKM. J was trimmed by 4 bases and V by 5 bases; bases with no gene match: 6. The CDR3 is 14 amino acids. This sample is drawn from a study of T-cell memory formation after mild COVID-19. TCRdb passed the 5' RACE reads through MiXCR, listing each CDR3 protein once. The sample holds approximately 260,000 distinct CDR3 sequences; about 16% are singletons and the top ten take 22%. Sequencing was done on a sample of PBMCs or a T cell subset sorted from them (not recorded which). The receptor was derived from a man younger than 35 who had mild COVID-19 (a few samples of this study predate the infection). Cell type and time point are not known. J is TRBJ2-7 and V is TRBV28; TRBD1 agrees at 9 bases. CDR3 residues: CASSAPGQGYEQYV. The CDR3 DNA reads TGTGCCAGCAGTGCACCGGGACAGGGTTACGAGCAGTACGTC.